This T cell receptor (beta chain) was sequenced during a study of T cells in Graves' hyperthyroidism and ophthalmopathy. General observations from the study: Prediction of ophthalmopathy progression came a median approximately 6.6 months pre-onset.

This clonotype was seen many times. No antigen is known for it. What was amplified from RNA transcripts were TCR beta CDR3 regions. TCR CDR3 regions were first amplified by RT-PCR with HTBI primers. One entry per CDR3 protein results from TCRdb running MiXCR on the multiplex PCR reads. Here the sample spans roughly 570,000 distinct CDR3 sequences, 46% being singletons. V shed 5 bases and J shed 3 bases, with 13 bases lying between them. The CDR3 length is 15 residues. From germline, CDR1 is LNHDA and CDR2 SQIVND (reference sequence). Orbital computed tomography and thyroid ultrasound, together with serum TRAb and thyroxine and clinical symptoms, were used for diagnoses.

This rearrangement joins TRBV19 to TRBJ1-4; D is perhaps TRBD1 (5 bases). This TCR derives from a young woman with Graves' hyperthyroidism. Material for sequencing was peripheral blood or thyroid tissue (not recorded which). In nucleotides, the CDR3 is TGTGCCAGTAGTCCTGTCTCGGGGGCTAATGAAAAACTGTTTTTT. This sequence encodes CASSPVSGANEKLFF.